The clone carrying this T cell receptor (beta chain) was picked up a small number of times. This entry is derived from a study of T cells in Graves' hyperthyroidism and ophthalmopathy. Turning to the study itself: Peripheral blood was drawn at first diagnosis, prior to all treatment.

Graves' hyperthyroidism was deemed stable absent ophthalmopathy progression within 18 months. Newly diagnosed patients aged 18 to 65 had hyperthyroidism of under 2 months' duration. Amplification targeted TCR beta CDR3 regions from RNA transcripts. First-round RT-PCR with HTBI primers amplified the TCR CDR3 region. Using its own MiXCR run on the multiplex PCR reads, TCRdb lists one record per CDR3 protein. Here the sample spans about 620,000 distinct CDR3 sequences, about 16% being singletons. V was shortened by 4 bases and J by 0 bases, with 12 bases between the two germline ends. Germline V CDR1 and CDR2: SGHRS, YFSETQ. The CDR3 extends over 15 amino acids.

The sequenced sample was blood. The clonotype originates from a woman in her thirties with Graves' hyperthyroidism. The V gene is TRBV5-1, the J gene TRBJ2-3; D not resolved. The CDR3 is CASSPTATSTDTQYF. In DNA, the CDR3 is TGCGCCAGCAGCCCGACCGCCACTAGCACAGATACGCAGTATTTT.